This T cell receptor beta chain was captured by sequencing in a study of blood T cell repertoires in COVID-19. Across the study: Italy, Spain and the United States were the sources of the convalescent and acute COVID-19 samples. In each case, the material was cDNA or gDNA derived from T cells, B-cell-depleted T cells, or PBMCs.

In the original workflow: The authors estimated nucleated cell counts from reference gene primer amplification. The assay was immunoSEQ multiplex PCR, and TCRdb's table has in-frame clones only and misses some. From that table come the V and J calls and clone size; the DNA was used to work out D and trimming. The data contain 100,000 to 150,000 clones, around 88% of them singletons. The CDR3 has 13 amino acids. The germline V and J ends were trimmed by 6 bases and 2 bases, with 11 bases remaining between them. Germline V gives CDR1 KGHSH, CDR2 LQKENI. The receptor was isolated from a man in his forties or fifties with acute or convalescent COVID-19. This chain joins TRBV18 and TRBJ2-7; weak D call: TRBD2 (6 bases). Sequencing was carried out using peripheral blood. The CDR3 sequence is CASSYGSAYEQYF. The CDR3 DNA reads TGTGCCAGCTCGTACGGGAGCGCCTACGAGCAGTACTTC. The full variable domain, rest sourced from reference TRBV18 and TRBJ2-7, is NAGVMQNPRHLVRRRGQEARLRCSPMKGHSHVYWYRQLPEEGLKFMVYLQKENIIDESGMPKERFSAEFPKEGPSILRIQQVVRGDSAAYFCASSYGSAYEQYFGPGTRLTVT.